The clone carrying this T cell receptor beta chain was seen only once. Its specificity is unknown. Trimming left V 0 bases short and J 1 base short, with 7 bases between. This CDR3 is 16 amino acids long. The germline V gene encodes CDR1 MNHEY and CDR2 SVGAGI. TCRdb's copy holds only in-frame clones and misses some; the assay was immunoSEQ multiplex PCR. The table shows 1,500 to 2,000 clones, with roughly 95% occurring only once. These data are taken from a study of chemoradiotherapy in HPV16-positive cancers. As for the study in general: Candidate HPV-specific T-cell clones and common TCR motifs came from functional assays in two HPV16-positive patients. Study outcomes and limitations: Non-HPV-specific T cells did not expand in tumors during treatment, whereas candidate HPV-specific clones and E7-related motifs did. HPV-specific T cells were functionally defined from only a couple of HPV16-positive patients.

The TCR was taken from a human donor with HPV-associated anogenital cancer. Specimen: tumor tissue, collected from a patient who underwent chemoradiotherapy. The J gene is TRBJ2-6, the V gene TRBV6-5, with unresolved D. CDR3 in amino acids: CASSYSAPSGANVLTF. The CDR3 region has the DNA TGTGCCAGCAGTTACTCGGCCCCATCTGGGGCCAACGTCCTGACTTTC.